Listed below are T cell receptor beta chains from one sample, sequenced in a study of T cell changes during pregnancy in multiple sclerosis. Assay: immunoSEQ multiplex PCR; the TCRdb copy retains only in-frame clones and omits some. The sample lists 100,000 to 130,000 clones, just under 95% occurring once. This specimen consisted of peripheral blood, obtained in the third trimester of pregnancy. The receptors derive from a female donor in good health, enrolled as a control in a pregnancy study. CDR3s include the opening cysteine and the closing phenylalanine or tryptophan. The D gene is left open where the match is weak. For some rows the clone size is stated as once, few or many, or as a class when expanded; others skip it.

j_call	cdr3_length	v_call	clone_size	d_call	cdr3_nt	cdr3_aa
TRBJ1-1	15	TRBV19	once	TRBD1	TGTGCCAGTAGTCCCTGGACAGGGGGGAACACTGAAGCTTTCTTT	CASSPWTGGNTEAFF
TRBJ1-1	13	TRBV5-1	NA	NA	TGCGCCAGCAGCTTCCAGGATAACACTGAAGCTTTCTTT	CASSFQDNTEAFF
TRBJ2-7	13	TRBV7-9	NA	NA	TGTGCCAGCTCCGCATCGGGGACCTACGAGCAGTACTTC	CASSASGTYEQYF
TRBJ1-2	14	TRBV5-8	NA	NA	TGTGCCAGCAGCTTGGAACAAGCTAACTATGGCTACACCTTC	CASSLEQANYGYTF
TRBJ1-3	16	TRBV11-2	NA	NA	TGTGCCAGCAGCGTCAGGACTTCCGCGGATGGAAACACCATATATTTT	CASSVRTSADGNTIYF
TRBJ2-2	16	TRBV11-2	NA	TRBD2	TGTGCCAGCAGCCCCCGCAGCGGGGGATACACCGGGGAGCTGTTTTTT	CASSPRSGGYTGELFF
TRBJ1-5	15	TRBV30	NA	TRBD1	TGTGCCTGGAGTGGTGGGACAGGGGTTCTCCAGCCCCAGCATTTT	CAWSGGTGVLQPQHF
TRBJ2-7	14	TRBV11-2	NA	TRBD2	TGTGCCAGCAGCAGTCTAGCGGGGGGTCGGGAGCAGTACTTC	CASSSLAGGREQYF
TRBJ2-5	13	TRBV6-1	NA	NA	TGTGCCAGCAGTGAAGTGGGAGAAGAGACCCAGTACTTC	CASSEVGEETQYF
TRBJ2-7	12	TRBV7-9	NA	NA	TGTGCCAGCAGCTTAGTAGGGGACGAGCAGTACTTC	CASSLVGDEQYF
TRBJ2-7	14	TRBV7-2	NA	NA	TGTGCCAGCAGCTTAGGTGGGGGACACTACGAGCAGTACTTC	CASSLGGGHYEQYF
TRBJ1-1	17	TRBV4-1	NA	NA	TGCGCCAGCAGCGACCAGGGTAGGTTCCCACTGGGCACTGAAGCTTTCTTT	CASSDQGRFPLGTEAFF
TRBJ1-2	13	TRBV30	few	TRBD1	TGTGCCTGGAGTGTACAGGGGGCTTATGGCTACACCTTC	CAWSVQGAYGYTF
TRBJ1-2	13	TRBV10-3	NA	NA	TGTGCCATCAGTGAGGACAGAAACTATGGCTACACCTTC	CAISEDRNYGYTF
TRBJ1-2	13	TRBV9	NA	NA	TGTGCCAGCAGCGCCTCCGAGCTCCATGGCTACACCTTC	CASSASELHGYTF
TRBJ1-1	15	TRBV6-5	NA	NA	TGTGCCAGCAGTTTACAGCCGAAGGGGTACACTGAAGCTTTCTTT	CASSLQPKGYTEAFF
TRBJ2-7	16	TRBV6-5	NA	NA	TGTGCCAGCAGTTACTCTTCCACAGGCCAGGGCTACGAGCAGTACTTC	CASSYSSTGQGYEQYF
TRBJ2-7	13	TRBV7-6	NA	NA	TGTGCCAGCAGCTTACGCGTCTATGGCGAGCAGTACTTC	CASSLRVYGEQYF
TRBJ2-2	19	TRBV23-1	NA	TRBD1	TGCGCCAGCAGTCACTCCGGGACAGGGACTTTATTATACACCGGGGAGCTGTTTTTT	CASSHSGTGTLLYTGELFF
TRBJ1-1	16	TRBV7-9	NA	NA	TGTGCCAGCAGTTTTCCCGAGCGGGCTATGAACACTGAAGCTTTCTTT	CASSFPERAMNTEAFF
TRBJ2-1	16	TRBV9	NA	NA	TGTGCCAGCAGCGTAGCCGATACTAGGGTAAACAATGAGCAGTTCTTC	CASSVADTRVNNEQFF
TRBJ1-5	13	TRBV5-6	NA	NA	TGTGCCAGCAGCTTGAGTCAGGATCAGCCCCAGCATTTT	CASSLSQDQPQHF
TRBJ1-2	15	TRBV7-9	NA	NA	TGTGCCAGCAGCTTAACCCAGGGGTATAACTATGGCTACACCTTC	CASSLTQGYNYGYTF
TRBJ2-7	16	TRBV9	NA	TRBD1	TGTGCCAGCAGCAAACAGGCGGGACAGGAGATCTACGAGCAGTACTTC	CASSKQAGQEIYEQYF
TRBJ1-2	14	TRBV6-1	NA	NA	TGTGCCAGCAGTGAATGGTTAGGGGGTGGGGGCTACACCTTC	CASSEWLGGGGYTF